This T cell receptor beta chain was captured by sequencing in a study of blood T cell repertoires in COVID-19. Study at large: Whether acute or convalescent, the COVID-19 samples came from the United States, Italy and Spain. Sample material is recorded as cDNA or gDNA derived from T cells, B-cell-depleted T cells, or PBMCs.

Authors' processing steps: Amplifying reference gene primers gave estimates of nucleated cell counts. Using immunoSEQ multiplex PCR, the repertoire was profiled, and TCRdb retains in-frame clones only, with some absent. V, J and clone size were drawn from that table, and D and trimming were deduced from the DNA. The repertoire includes approximately 220,000 clones, about nine tenths of them detected once, and about 2% sits in the top ten. Germline CDR1 SGHKS, CDR2 YYEKEE (reference sequence). The CDR3 sequence is 13 residues long. V was pared by 3 bases and J by 10 bases, with 4 bases of the junction left unmatched.

This sequence joins TRBV5-5 and TRBJ2-4; TRBD1 matches at 10 bases. What was sequenced was peripheral blood. The sequence came from a woman aged 45-65 years with acute or convalescent COVID-19. CDR3 coding DNA: TGTGCCAGCAGCTCCCCGGGACAGGGGATTCAGTACTTC. Its protein product is CASSSPGQGIQYF. Variable domain in full (rest from reference TRBV5-5 and TRBJ2-4): DAGVTQSPTHLIKTRGQQVTLRCSPISGHKSVSWYQQVLGQGPQFIFQYYEKEERGRGNFPDRFSARQFPNYSSELNVNALLLGDSALYLCASSSPGQGIQYFGAGTRLSVL.